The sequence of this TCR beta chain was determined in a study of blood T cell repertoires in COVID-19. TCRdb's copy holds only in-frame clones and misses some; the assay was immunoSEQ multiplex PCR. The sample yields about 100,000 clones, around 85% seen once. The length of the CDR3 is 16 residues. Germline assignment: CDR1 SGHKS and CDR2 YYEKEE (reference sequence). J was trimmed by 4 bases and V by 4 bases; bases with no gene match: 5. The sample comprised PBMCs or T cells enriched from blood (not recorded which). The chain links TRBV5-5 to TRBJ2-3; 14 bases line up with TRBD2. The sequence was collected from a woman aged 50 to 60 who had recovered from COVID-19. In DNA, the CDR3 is TGTGCCAGCAGCACGGGACTAGCGGGGGTTTCAGATACGCAGTATTTT. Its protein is CASSTGLAGVSDTQYF.